The next 24 T cell receptor beta chains were all read from a single sample in a study of blood T cell repertoires in COVID-19. Clones were read by immunoSEQ multiplex PCR, and TCRdb kept only the in-frame ones, dropping some. The repertoire holds tens of thousands of clones, with 82% as singletons. What was sequenced was peripheral blood. Receptors were obtained from a human donor with acute or convalescent COVID-19. The donor label of this sample is uncertain.

This chain uses TRBV27 with TRBJ1-6; D possibly corresponds to TRBD1 (6 bases). Germline lookup yields CDR1 MNHEY and CDR2 SMNVEV (reference sequence). The V end was cut by 2 bases, the J end by 8 bases, with 16 bases between. CDR3 length equals 16 residues. The CDR3 region has the DNA TGTGCCAGCAGTTTAGGAACAGGGAGTAGGGATTCACCCCTCCACTTT. This encodes CASSLGTGSRDSPLHF.

The gene calls are TRBV7-2 and TRBJ1-2; D is unresolved. The CDR3 totals 13 residues. V lost 5 bases and J 7 bases, leaving 14 bases between the germline ends. CDR1 SGHTA and CDR2 FQGNSA come from the germline V gene. The CDR3 sequence: CASSIPFSTGYTF. The DNA for the CDR3 is TGTGCCAGCAGCATACCATTCAGTACTGGCTACACCTTC. Supplemented by reference TRBV7-2 and TRBJ1-2, the full variable domain reads GAGVSQSPSNKVTEKGKDVELRCDPISGHTALYWYRQSLGQGLEFLIYFQGNSAPDKSGLPSDRFSAERTGGSVSTLTIQRTQQEDSAVYLCASSIPFSTGYTFGSGTRLTVV.

The rearrangement links TRBV14 to TRBJ1-6; D not certain. V shed 4 bases and J shed 10 bases, with 14 bases lying between them. CDR3 length: 14 amino acids. Germline V gives CDR1 SGHDN, CDR2 FVKESK. The CDR3: CASSPRTGSSPLHF. CDR3 DNA sequence: TGTGCCAGCAGCCCCCGCACGGGGAGCTCACCCCTCCACTTT. The entire variable domain, with the rest obtained from reference TRBV14 and TRBJ1-6, is as follows: EAGVTQFPSHSVIEKGQTVTLRCDPISGHDNLYWYRRVMGKEIKFLLHFVKESKQDESGMPNNRFLAERTGGTYSTLKVQPAELEDSGVYFCASSPRTGSSPLHFGNGTRLTVT.

The J gene is TRBJ2-7, the V gene TRBV4-3; 9 bases line up with TRBD1. The CDR3 contains 15 residues. With 3 bases clipped from V and 3 bases from J, the junction kept 6 bases outside the gene matches. CDR1 and CDR2 (germline): LGHNA, YSLEER. The CDR3: CASSHSATGGYEQYF. DNA for the CDR3: TGCGCCAGCAGCCACTCCGCGACAGGGGGCTACGAGCAGTACTTC.

The rearrangement joins TRBV2 to TRBJ1-5, with 9 bases aligning to TRBD1. Germline CDR1 and CDR2: SNHLY and FYNNEI. CDR3 length: 14 amino acids. V trimming: 8 bases; J trimming: 6 bases; junction bases outside the gene matches: 8. As DNA, the CDR3 is TGTGCCAGCGCCGGGACAGGGATTGGTCAGCCCCAGCATTTT. This sequence encodes CASAGTGIGQPQHF.

This chain links TRBV10-3 with TRBJ2-2, with 10 bases matching TRBD2. The CDR3 is 16 residues long. V trimming: 5 bases; J trimming: 3 bases; junction bases outside the gene matches: 6. Germline V CDR1 and CDR2: ENHRY, SYGVKD. CDR3 nucleotide sequence: TGTGCCATCAGTTCTCTAGCGGGGGCCCACACCGGGGAGCTGTTTTTT. Amino acids: CAISSLAGAHTGELFF.

V is TRBV27 and J is TRBJ1-1; D is perhaps TRBD1 (5 bases). Trimming shortened V by 8 bases and J by 6 bases, and 10 bases separated the two germline ends. The CDR3 extends over 11 amino acids. The germline V gene encodes CDR1 MNHEY and CDR2 SMNVEV (reference sequence). This CDR3 reads CASAWGSEAFF. The DNA for the CDR3 is TGTGCCAGCGCTTGGGGCTCTGAAGCTTTCTTT.

The V gene is TRBV19, the J gene TRBJ2-7; TRBD2 agrees at 7 bases. Germline V gives CDR1 LNHDA, CDR2 SQIVND (reference sequence). CDR3 length: 13 residues. V was clipped by 6 bases and J by 6 bases; unmatched bases: 8. Written as DNA, the CDR3 is TGTGCCAGTAGCAGCGGGGACCTTCGCGAGCAGTACTTC. As protein: CASSSGDLREQYF. The full variable domain, rest sourced from reference TRBV19 and TRBJ2-7, is DGGITQSPKYLFRKEGQNVTLSCEQNLNHDAMYWYRQDPGQGLRLIYYSQIVNDFQKGDIAEGYSVSREKKESFPLTVTSAQKNPTAFYLCASSSGDLREQYFGPGTRLTVT.

This chain links TRBV16 with TRBJ1-1, with a weak D call TRBD1 (6 bases). Trimming cost V 3 bases and J 3 bases, with 17 bases left between them. The CDR3 length is 16 residues. Germline CDR1 is KGHSY and CDR2 is FQNENV. This CDR3 reads CASSHHQGFGDTEAFF. In nucleotides, the CDR3 is TGTGCCAGCAGCCACCACCAGGGGTTCGGGGACACTGAAGCTTTCTTT.

This clone was seen just once. The chain uses TRBV4-3 and TRBJ1-1; D gene ambiguous. V was trimmed by 0 bases and J by 2 bases, leaving 10 bases between them. Germline values: CDR1 LGHNA, CDR2 YSLEER. The CDR3 is made up of 15 amino acids. The CDR3 reads CASSQDRLANTEAFF. The CDR3 nucleotides are TGCGCCAGCAGCCAAGATAGGCTAGCTAACACTGAAGCTTTCTTT.

The chain is built from TRBV18 and TRBJ1-1, with D unresolved. CDR1 is KGHSH and CDR2 is LQKENI in the germline V gene. The CDR3 spans 12 residues. Deletions cut 5 bases from V and 5 bases from J, with 9 bases between. CDR3 DNA sequence: TGTGCCAGCTCAAAACTTTTAACTGAAGCTTTCTTT. Its protein is CASSKLLTEAFF.

The V call is TRBV5-7, the J call TRBJ2-1, with TRBD2 identical over 9 bases. TRBV5-7 is reported as an ORF; its role is uncertain. With 6 bases clipped from V and 7 bases from J, the junction kept 14 bases outside the gene matches. The CDR3 consists of 16 residues. Here the CDR3 reads CASTSGGRAYGNEQFF. The CDR3 bases are TGTGCCAGCACTTCCGGCGGGAGGGCCTATGGGAATGAGCAGTTCTTC.

J is TRBJ1-2 and V is TRBV28, with D unclear. The V end lost 10 bases, the J end lost 5 bases, and 17 bases lay between the germline ends. Germline loops: CDR1 MDHEN, CDR2 SYDVKM. The CDR3 sequence is 13 residues long. The chain's CDR3 is CATRGPRDYGYTF. CDR3 coding DNA: TGTGCCACCAGAGGTCCGAGGGATTATGGCTACACCTTC.

This chain uses TRBV28 with TRBJ2-7; D is perhaps TRBD1 (5 bases). V dropped 8 bases and J dropped 6 bases, with 20 bases sitting between them. The CDR3 has 14 residues. Per the germline V gene, CDR1 is MDHEN and CDR2 is SYDVKM. The CDR3 DNA follows: TGTGCCAGCGGAGATCGATCCCTCAGGGCCGAGCAGTACTTC. Its protein is CASGDRSLRAEQYF.

A few counts support this clone. The chain employs TRBV4-1 and TRBJ1-2; the D is unclear. The V gene lost 0 bases and the J gene lost 5 bases, with 7 bases spanning the gap. This CDR3 is built from 13 residues. Germline V gives CDR1 MGHRA, CDR2 YSYEKL. The DNA of the CDR3 is TGCGCCAGCAGCCAAGATCGAGAGTATGGCTACACCTTC. Its protein is CASSQDREYGYTF.

This chain uses TRBV5-6 with TRBJ1-5; no firm D call. This CDR3 comprises 12 residues. The V end lost 2 bases, the J end lost 11 bases, and 11 bases lay between the germline ends. Germline V gene data show CDR1 as SGHDT and CDR2 as YYEEEE. CDR3 sequence reads: CASSLFDSAQHF. The CDR3 DNA is TGTGCCAGCAGCTTATTTGATTCGGCCCAGCATTTT.

In this sample, this clone turned up once. This chain uses TRBV6-6 with TRBJ1-1; D unresolved. Germline V CDR1 and CDR2: MNHNY, SVGAGI (reference sequence). The CDR3 sequence is 16 residues long. Trimming removed 2 bases at V and 8 bases at J, with 21 bases between. This CDR3 reads CASSYPPPERFSEAFF. The CDR3 nucleotides are TGTGCCAGCAGTTACCCCCCGCCCGAGCGGTTTAGCGAAGCTTTCTTT.

J is TRBJ2-6 and V is TRBV19; D call uncertain. Germline V gene sequence: CDR1 LNHDA, CDR2 SQIVND (reference sequence). V shed 7 bases and J shed 0 bases, with 10 bases lying between them. The CDR3 runs 15 residues. CDR3 sequence reads: CASTVLSSGANVLTF. DNA for the CDR3: TGTGCCAGTACCGTTTTGAGCTCTGGGGCCAACGTCCTGACTTTC.

The chain has TRBV9 and TRBJ2-5; D gene ambiguous. Trimming removed 3 bases from V and 4 bases from J, with 13 bases in between. From germline, CDR1 is SGDLS and CDR2 YYNGEE. The CDR3 runs to 14 residues. The CDR3 here is CASSEYEVSETQYF. The DNA of the CDR3 is TGTGCCAGCAGCGAATACGAGGTATCAGAGACCCAGTACTTC.

This clone occurred once. This sequence joins TRBV12-5 and TRBJ2-7, with D hard to call. There are 14 residues in the CDR3. Between the trimmed V and J ends, which lost 3 bases and 3 bases, there was a span of 12 bases. Looked up from germline, CDR1 is LGHNT and CDR2 is FRNRAP. This CDR3 reads CASGFGSTSYEQYF. The CDR3 DNA sequence: TGTGCTAGTGGTTTTGGCTCCACAAGCTACGAGCAGTACTTC.

The rearrangement links TRBV19 to TRBJ1-5, with a tentative D call TRBD1 (5 bases). Trimming stripped 7 bases from V and 4 bases from J, with 14 bases between. This CDR3 region has 14 residues. From germline, CDR1 is LNHDA and CDR2 SQIVND (reference sequence). CDR3 DNA: TGTGCCAGTACCTCATCCCGGGGGAATCAGCCCCAGCATTTT. This gives the protein CASTSSRGNQPQHF.

The chain links TRBV7-2 to TRBJ2-7, with 10 bases lining up with TRBD2. In germline, CDR1 is SGHTA, CDR2 FQGNSA. The V segment lost 4 bases and the J segment 2 bases; nucleotides outside the gene matches: 11. The CDR3 is 17 amino acids. The CDR3 spells CASSSRTSGGAPYEQYF. The DNA for the CDR3 is TGTGCCAGCAGCTCACGGACTAGCGGAGGGGCGCCCTACGAGCAGTACTTC.

This clone was found once. The gene calls are TRBV6-5 and TRBJ1-1; D is perhaps TRBD1 (5 bases). This CDR3 has 15 amino acids. Germline loops: CDR1 MNHEY, CDR2 SVGAGI. V lost 7 bases to trimming and J lost 1 base, with 16 bases between them. In DNA form, the CDR3 reads TGTGCCAGCATGTGGGGAGGGGTAGGGAACACTGAAGCTTTCTTT. It encodes CASMWGGVGNTEAFF.

The CDR3 is CASSLLTSGSSNEQFF. The CDR3 bases are TGTGCCAGCAGCTTACTGACTAGCGGGAGTAGTAATGAGCAGTTCTTC. The chain has TRBV5-5 and TRBJ2-1; 12 bases line up with TRBD2. The CDR3 is 16 amino acids. The trim removed 2 bases at V and 7 bases at J, leaving 7 bases unmatched. Germline CDR1 reads SGHKS; CDR2 reads YYEKEE (reference sequence).